This T cell receptor beta chain was sequenced in a study of cytomegalovirus exposure and HLA in healthy donors. Study as a whole: The approximately 120 validation repertoires were produced on the same platform as the 500 to 800 repertoires of the first cohort. This was reported in a later analysis.

The trim removed 3 bases at V and 0 bases at J, leaving 14 bases unmatched. This CDR3 is built from 20 residues. CDR1 LGHNA and CDR2 YSLEER come from the germline V gene. The table lists this clone with a count of one. No antigen is known for it. Clones were read by immunoSEQ multiplex PCR, and TCRdb kept only the in-frame ones, dropping some. The sample consists of some 83,000 clones, approximately 94% of them appearing once. Broader study findings: There were fewer than 200 TCR beta chains listed as cytomegalovirus-associated. A subsequent analysis found that TCR clusters from the first cohort also tended to co-occur in the 120 or so validation repertoires, with about 94% of cluster scores above 0.

V is TRBV4-3 and J is TRBJ2-1; 10 nucleotides align to TRBD2. The specimen sequenced was PBMCs. The receptor was derived from a woman in her late teens or twenties in good health and CMV-seropositive. In nucleotides, the CDR3 is TGCGCCAGCAGCCACAGTAGCGGGAGGTGGGACCTCAGCTCCTACAATGAGCAGTTCTTC. This codes for CASSHSSGRWDLSSYNEQFF.